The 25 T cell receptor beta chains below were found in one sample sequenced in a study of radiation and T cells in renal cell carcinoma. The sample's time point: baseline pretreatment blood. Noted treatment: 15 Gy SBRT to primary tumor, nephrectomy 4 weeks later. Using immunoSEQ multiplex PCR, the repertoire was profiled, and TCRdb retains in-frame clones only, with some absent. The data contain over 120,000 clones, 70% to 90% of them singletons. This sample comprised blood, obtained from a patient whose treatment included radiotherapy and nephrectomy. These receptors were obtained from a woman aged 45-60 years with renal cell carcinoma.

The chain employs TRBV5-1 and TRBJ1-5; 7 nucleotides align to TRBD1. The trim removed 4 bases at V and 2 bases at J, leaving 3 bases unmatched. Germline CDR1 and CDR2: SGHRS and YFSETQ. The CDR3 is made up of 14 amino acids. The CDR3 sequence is CASSPGTGNQPQHF. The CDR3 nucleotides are TGCGCCAGCAGCCCGGGGACAGGCAATCAGCCCCAGCATTTT.

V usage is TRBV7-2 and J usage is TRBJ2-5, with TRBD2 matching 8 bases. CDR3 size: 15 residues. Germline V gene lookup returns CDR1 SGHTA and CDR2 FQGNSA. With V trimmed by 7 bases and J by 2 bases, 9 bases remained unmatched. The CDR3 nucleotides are TGTGCCAGCACGCACGAGCGGGGGCCGCAAGAGACCCAGTACTTC. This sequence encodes CASTHERGPQETQYF.

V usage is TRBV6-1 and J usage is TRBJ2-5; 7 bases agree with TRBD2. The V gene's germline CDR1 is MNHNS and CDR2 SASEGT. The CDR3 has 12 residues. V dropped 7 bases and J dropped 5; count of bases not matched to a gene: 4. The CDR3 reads CASTPGGETQYF. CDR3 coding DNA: TGTGCCAGCACCCCCGGGGGGGAGACCCAGTACTTC.

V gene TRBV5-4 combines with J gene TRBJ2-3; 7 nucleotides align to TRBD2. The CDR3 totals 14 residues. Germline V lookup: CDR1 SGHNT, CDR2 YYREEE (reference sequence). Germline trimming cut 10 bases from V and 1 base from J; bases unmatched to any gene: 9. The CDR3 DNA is TGTGCCTCTGGGGGGGGATTAGGCACAGATACGCAGTATTTT. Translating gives CASGGGLGTDTQYF.

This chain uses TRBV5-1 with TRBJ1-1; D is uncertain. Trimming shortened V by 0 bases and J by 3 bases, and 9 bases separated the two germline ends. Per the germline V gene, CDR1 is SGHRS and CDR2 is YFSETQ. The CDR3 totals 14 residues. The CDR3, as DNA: TGCGCCAGCAGCTTGGAGGGTGGGTACACTGAAGCTTTCTTT. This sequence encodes CASSLEGGYTEAFF.

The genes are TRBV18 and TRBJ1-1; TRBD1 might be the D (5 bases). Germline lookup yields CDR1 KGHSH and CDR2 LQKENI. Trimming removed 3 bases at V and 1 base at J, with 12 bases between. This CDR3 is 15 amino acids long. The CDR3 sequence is CASSPGDSPNTEAFF. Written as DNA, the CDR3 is TGTGCCAGCTCACCGGGCGACAGCCCGAACACTGAAGCTTTCTTT.

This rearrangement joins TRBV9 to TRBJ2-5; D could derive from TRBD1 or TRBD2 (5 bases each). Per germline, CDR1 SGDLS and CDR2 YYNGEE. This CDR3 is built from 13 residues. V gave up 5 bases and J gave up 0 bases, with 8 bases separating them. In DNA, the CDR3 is TGTGCCAGCAGAGGGGAGTACCAAGAGACCCAGTACTTC. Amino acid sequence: CASRGEYQETQYF.

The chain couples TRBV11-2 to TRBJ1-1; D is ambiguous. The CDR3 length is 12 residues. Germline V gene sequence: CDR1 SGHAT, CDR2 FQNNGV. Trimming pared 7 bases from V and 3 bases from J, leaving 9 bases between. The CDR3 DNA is TGTGCCAGCATCCTCCGGGACACTGAAGCTTTCTTT. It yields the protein CASILRDTEAFF.

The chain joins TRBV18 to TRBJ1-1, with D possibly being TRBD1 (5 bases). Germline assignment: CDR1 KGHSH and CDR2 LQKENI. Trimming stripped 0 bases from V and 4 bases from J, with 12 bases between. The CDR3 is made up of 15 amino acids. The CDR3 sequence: CASSPPMAGSTEAFF. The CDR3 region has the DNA TGTGCCAGCTCACCACCGATGGCAGGGAGCACTGAAGCTTTCTTT.

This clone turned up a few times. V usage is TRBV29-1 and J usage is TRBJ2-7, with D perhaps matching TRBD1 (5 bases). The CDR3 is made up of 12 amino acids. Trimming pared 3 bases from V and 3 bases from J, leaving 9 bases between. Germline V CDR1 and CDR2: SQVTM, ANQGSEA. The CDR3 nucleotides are TGCAGCGTTGATGGGGCAGACTACGAGCAGTACTTC. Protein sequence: CSVDGADYEQYF.

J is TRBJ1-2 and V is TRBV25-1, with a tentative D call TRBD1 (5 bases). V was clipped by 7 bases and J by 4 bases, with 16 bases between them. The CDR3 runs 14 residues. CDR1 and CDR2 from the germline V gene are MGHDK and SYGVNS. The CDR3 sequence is CASMPRQTSYGYTF. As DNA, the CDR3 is TGTGCCAGCATGCCGAGACAGACCTCCTATGGCTACACCTTC.

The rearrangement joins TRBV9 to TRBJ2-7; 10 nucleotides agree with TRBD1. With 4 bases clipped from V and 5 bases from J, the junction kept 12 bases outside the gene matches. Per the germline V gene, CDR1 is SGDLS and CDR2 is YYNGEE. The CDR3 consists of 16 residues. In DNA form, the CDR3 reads TGTGCCAGCAGCAAGCTGACAGGGGGCGATCCCAACGAGCAGTACTTC. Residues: CASSKLTGGDPNEQYF.

As DNA, the CDR3 is TGTGCCAGCAGCCCTACTAGCGGGGCCCCAGATACGCAGTATTTT. It translates to CASSPTSGAPDTQYF. This chain links TRBV5-4 with TRBJ2-3; 10 bases fit TRBD2. Germline V gene lookup returns CDR1 SGHNT and CDR2 YYREEE (reference sequence). The CDR3 spans 15 residues. V shed 4 bases and J 4 bases; nucleotides not matched to a gene: 6. Variable domain in full (rest from reference TRBV5-4 and TRBJ2-3): ETGVTQSPTHLIKTRGQQVTLRCSSQSGHNTVSWYQQALGQGPQFIFQYYREEENGRGNFPPRFSGLQFPNYSSELNVNALELDDSALYLCASSPTSGAPDTQYFGPGTRLTVL.

The CDR3 nucleotides read TGTGCCAGCAGCCGAGAACGGACGGTGAATTCACCCCTCCACTTT. Translation: CASSRERTVNSPLHF. This sequence joins TRBV14 and TRBJ1-6; no clear D. Per the germline V gene, CDR1 is SGHDN and CDR2 is FVKESK. CDR3 length equals 15 residues. With 4 bases removed from V and 7 bases from J, the gap between germline ends came to 14 bases. The full variable domain, completed using reference TRBV14 and TRBJ1-6, is EAGVTQFPSHSVIEKGQTVTLRCDPISGHDNLYWYRRVMGKEIKFLLHFVKESKQDESGMPNNRFLAERTGGTYSTLKVQPAELEDSGVYFCASSRERTVNSPLHFGNGTRLTVT.

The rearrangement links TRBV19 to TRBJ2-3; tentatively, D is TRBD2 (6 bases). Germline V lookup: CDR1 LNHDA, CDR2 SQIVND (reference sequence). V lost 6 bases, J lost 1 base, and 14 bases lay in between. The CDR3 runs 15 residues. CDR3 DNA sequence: TGTGCCAGTAGCGACCCGGGACTCCGCACAGATACGCAGTATTTT. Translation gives CASSDPGLRTDTQYF.

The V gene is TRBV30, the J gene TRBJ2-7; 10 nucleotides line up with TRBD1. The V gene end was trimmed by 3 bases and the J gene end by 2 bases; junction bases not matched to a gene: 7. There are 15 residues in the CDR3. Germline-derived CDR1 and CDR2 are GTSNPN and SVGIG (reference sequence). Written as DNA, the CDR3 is TGTGCCTGGAGCGCGGCTGGACAGGGGGCCTACGAGCAGTACTTC. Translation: CAWSAAGQGAYEQYF.

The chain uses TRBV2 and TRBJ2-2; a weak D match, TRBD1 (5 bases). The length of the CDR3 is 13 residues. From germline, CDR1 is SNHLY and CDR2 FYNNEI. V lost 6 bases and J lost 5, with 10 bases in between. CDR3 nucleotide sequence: TGTGCCAGCAGCCCTCAGGGTACCGGGGAGCTGTTTTTT. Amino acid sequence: CASSPQGTGELFF. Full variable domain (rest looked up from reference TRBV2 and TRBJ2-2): EPEVTQTPSHQVTQMGQEVILRCVPISNHLYFYWYRQILGQKVEFLVSFYNNEISEKSEIFDDQFSVERPDGSNFTLKIRSTKLEDSAMYFCASSPQGTGELFFGEGSRLTVL.

CDR3 protein: CASSTTGTDYNEQFF. The CDR3 DNA reads as TGTGCCAGCAGCACGACTGGGACAGACTACAATGAGCAGTTCTTC. The V call is TRBV7-2, the J call TRBJ2-1; 7 bases line up with TRBD1. Germline CDR1 reads SGHTA; CDR2 reads FQGNSA. The CDR3 totals 15 residues. The junction had 7 bases not matched to a gene; V was cut back by 5 bases and J by 3 bases.

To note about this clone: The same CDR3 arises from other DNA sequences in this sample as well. In DNA form, the CDR3 reads TGCGCCAGCAGCCCTCGGACAGGGGATGGCTACACCTTC. This encodes CASSPRTGDGYTF. The chain recombines TRBV4-3 with TRBJ1-2; 9 nucleotides agree with TRBD1. After removal of 4 bases from V and 6 bases from J, the junction contained 3 bases not matched to a gene. The germline V gene encodes CDR1 LGHNA and CDR2 YSLEER. The CDR3 has 13 amino acids.

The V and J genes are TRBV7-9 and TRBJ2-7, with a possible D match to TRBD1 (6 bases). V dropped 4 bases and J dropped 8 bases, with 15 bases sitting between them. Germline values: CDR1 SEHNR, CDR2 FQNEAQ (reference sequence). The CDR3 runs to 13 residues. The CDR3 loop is CASSSIRQGQQYF. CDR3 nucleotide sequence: TGTGCCAGCAGCTCCATTAGGCAGGGGCAGCAGTACTTC.

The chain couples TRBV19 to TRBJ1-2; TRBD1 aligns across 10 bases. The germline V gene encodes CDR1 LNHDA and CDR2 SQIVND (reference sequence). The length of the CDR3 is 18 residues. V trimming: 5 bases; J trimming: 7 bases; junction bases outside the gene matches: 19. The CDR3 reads CASSSPRDRGRLHGGYTF. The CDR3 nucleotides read TGTGCCAGTAGTTCACCCCGGGACAGGGGCCGCCTCCATGGTGGCTACACCTTC.

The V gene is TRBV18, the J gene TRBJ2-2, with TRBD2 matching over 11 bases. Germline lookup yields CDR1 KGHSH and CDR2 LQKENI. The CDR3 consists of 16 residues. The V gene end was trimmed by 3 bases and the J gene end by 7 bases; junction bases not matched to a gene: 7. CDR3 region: CASSPALAGGIGELFF. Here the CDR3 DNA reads TGTGCCAGCTCACCCGCCCTAGCGGGGGGAATCGGGGAGCTGTTTTTT. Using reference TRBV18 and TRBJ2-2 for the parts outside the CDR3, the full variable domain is NAGVMQNPRHLVRRRGQEARLRCSPMKGHSHVYWYRQLPEEGLKFMVYLQKENIIDESGMPKERFSAEFPKEGPSILRIQQVVRGDSAAYFCASSPALAGGIGELFFGEGSRLTVL.

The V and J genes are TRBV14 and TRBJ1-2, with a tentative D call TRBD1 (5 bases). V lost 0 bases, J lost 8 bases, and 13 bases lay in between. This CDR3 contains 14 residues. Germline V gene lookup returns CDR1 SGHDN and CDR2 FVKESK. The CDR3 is CASSQDEGVGGYTF. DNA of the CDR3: TGTGCCAGCAGCCAAGATGAAGGGGTAGGAGGCTACACCTTC.

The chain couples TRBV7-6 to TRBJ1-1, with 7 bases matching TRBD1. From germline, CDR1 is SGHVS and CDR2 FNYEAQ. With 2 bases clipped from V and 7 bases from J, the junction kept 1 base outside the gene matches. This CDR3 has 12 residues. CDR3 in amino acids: CASSLTGVEAFF. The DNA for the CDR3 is TGTGCCAGCAGCTTAACAGGGGTTGAAGCTTTCTTT.

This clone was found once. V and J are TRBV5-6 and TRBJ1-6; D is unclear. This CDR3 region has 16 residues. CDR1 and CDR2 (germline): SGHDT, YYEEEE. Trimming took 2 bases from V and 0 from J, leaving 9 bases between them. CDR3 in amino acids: CASSFGVGSYNSPLHF. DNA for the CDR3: TGTGCCAGCAGCTTCGGGGTCGGCTCCTATAATTCACCCCTCCACTTT.